This T cell receptor beta chain is from a study of cytomegalovirus exposure and HLA in healthy donors. Notes on this clone: Antigen unknown.

Healthy people donating bone marrow made up the donors. Study-wide points: With later analysis, a missense DCLRE1C variant became linked to TCR beta V- and J-gene trimming. In a later analysis, approximately 15,000 TCR beta sequences were associated with HLA alleles at 0.05 false discovery rate. Presence/absence analyses assumed roughly uniform sequencing depth across donors.

PCR involved 60 Vbeta and 13 Jbeta primers. Profiled with immunoSEQ multiplex PCR; TCRdb holds only in-frame clones, not every one. The repertoire holds approximately 110,000 clones, 76% seen once, with about 2% in the top ten. The sample was PBMCs. The origin of this receptor is a man in his forties or fifties in good health and CMV-seronegative.

The CDR3 protein is CASKSPRESYEQYV. Written as DNA, the CDR3 is TGTGCCAGCAAAAGCCCCCGGGAGTCCTACGAGCAGTACGTC. The chain has TRBV25-1 and TRBJ2-7, with a possible D match to TRBD2 (6 bases). This CDR3 region has 14 residues. The germline V and J ends were trimmed by 7 bases and 1 base, with 14 bases remaining between them. Germline V lookup: CDR1 MGHDK, CDR2 SYGVNS.